This T cell receptor (beta chain) was captured by sequencing in a study of T cell responses to AZD1222 COVID-19 vaccine. Study-wide points: Epitopes outside B.1.351 and B.1.1.7 mutated regions reportedly drew nearly half of spike TCRs. Repertoires were sampled only after the peak T cell response. With two AZD1222 doses given, Spike-specific TCR breadth and depth both rose.

Remarks on this clone: Its antigen remains unidentified.

Clones were sequenced by immunoSEQ multiplex PCR, and TCRdb holds only the in-frame ones, with some missing. The profile covers about 150,000 clones, with more than 85% appearing a single time and 6.9% taken by the ten largest. This CDR3 is built from 14 residues. Trimming removed 1 base at V and 3 bases at J, with 7 bases between. CDR1 LGHDT and CDR2 YNNKEL come from the germline V gene (reference sequence). The rearrangement links TRBV3-1 (or the pseudogene TRBV3-2) to TRBJ1-3; D gene uncertain. Sequencing was performed on peripheral blood, taken after recovery from COVID-19. The TCR sequence derives from an adult who had recovered from COVID-19. This CDR3 is CASSQGEFGNTIYF. CDR3 nucleotide sequence: TGTGCCAGCAGCCAAGGCGAGTTTGGAAACACCATATATTTT.